The sequence of this T cell receptor beta chain was determined in a study of blood T cell repertoires in COVID-19 (dated by TCRdb to the early 2020s). The study in broad terms: The collaborator samples originated in the United States, Italy and Spain and spanned the acute and convalescent phases of COVID-19. A de-identified subject ID, COVID-19 status, age in years and sex were almost always included in the sample metadata. Deeply sampled blood TCRbeta repertoires from subjects exposed to, actively infected with, or recovered from COVID-19 were included in the dataset. Where HLA class I and class II types were available, the types were taken from metadata supplied by the sample provider, not from assay-based typing. Samples were obtained from the ongoing ImmuneRACE study (first 160 participants) and from over a thousand subjects provided by 6 global collaborators. The repertoires were made available in a free public database intended to serve as a resource for research on the immune response to SARS-CoV-2. The material from the prospective study consisted of cDNA or gDNA derived from T cells, B-cell-depleted T cells, or PBMCs. Findings and caveats that apply to the study as a whole: Clinical and demographic metadata were provided uncurated, with the amount varying by source and participant.

Trimming removed 2 bases from V and 8 bases from J, leaving 3 bases between the germline ends. The CDR3 runs 11 residues from the cysteine to the phenylalanine. The retained sequence is limited to the CDR3, 33 bases, with the frame set at the first base. Collaborating institutions collected whole blood in K2EDTA tubes following their own protocols. For TCRbeta analysis, collaborators shipped samples as frozen whole blood, isolated PBMCs, or DNA extracted from either of those sample types. On this clone: Its target antigen remains unknown. Base qualities are not at hand, and no much larger clone is one base apart.

TCRbeta CDR3 regions were amplified from genomic DNA using the immunoSEQ Assay, a bias-controlled multiplex PCR. Per the original workflow: Within the assay, amplification of reference gene primers was used to estimate how many nucleated cells each sample contained. To quantify the absolute abundance of each unique TCRbeta CDR3 rearrangement, sequence reads were collapsed and filtered. For each sample, productive Simpson clonality was calculated as the square root of Simpson's diversity index across productive rearrangements. TCRdb holds this immuneACCESS table with in-frame rearrangements only. Some clones are missing; in checked studies, unresolved V genes explain under half, and the rest has no known cause. The DNA was the basis for D and trimming; V, J and clone size are from that table. For this sample the table gives 100,000 to 150,000 clones, of which about 84% were detected only once. Approximately 5.3% of the sample is held by the ten biggest clonotypes.

The receptor comes from a human donor in a cohort sampled during active COVID-19. Recombination linked TRBV12-3 or TRBV12-4 to TRBJ2-2, with the identity of the D gene unclear. Source material: peripheral blood. The base sequence is TGTGCCAGCAGTTTATCAGGGGAGCTGTTTTTT. This gives the protein CASSLSGELFF.